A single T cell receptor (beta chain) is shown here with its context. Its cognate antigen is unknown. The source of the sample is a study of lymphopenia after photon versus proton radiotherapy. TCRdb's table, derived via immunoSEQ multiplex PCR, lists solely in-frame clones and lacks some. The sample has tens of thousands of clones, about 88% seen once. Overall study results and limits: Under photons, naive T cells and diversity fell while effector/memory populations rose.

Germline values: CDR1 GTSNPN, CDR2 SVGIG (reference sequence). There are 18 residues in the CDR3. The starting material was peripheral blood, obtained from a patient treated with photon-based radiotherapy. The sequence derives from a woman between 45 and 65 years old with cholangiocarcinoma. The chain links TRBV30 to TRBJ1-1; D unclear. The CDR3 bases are TGTGCAGTCCGATCCTTAGTCAAGGGAGGTCAGAAGAACACTGAAGCTTTCTTT. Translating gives CAVRSLVKGGQKNTEAFF.